This entry features one TCR beta chain sequence. Its antigen is undetermined. The record originates from a study of a mutant IDH1 vaccine in newly diagnosed glioma. Using immunoSEQ multiplex PCR, the repertoire was profiled, and TCRdb retains in-frame clones only, with some absent. The sample gives fewer than 40,000 clones, 75% to 80% of which show up once; more than 5.5% is in the top ten. The CDR3 loop spans 13 amino acids. Germline V gene sequence: CDR1 SQVTM, CDR2 ANQGSEA. V lost 2 bases, J lost 0 bases, and 7 bases lay in between. This sample's time point: week 5, during vaccination. Every vaccine dose comprised 300 ug of mutant IDH1 20-mer peptide plus topical imiquimod. New WHO grade 3 or 4 astrocytomas that were IDH1-mutant and ATRX-lost had been found in donors.

The V call is TRBV29-1, the J call TRBJ1-1; weak D call: TRBD1 (5 bases). The receptor was isolated from a man aged 40-49 years with glioma. This material consisted of PBMCs, taken from a glioma patient whose treatment included an IDH1 peptide vaccine. CDR3 protein: CSVERQLNTEAFF. CDR3 nucleotide sequence: TGCAGCGTTGAAAGACAGTTGAACACTGAAGCTTTCTTT.